The source of this T cell receptor beta chain is a study of spatial heterogeneity in lung cancer. Specified time point: sample taken at primary tumor resection. Extraction of whole RNA from tumor, nontumor lung or frozen PBMC preceded unsorted sequencing. Per the germline V gene, CDR1 is SGHRS and CDR2 is YFSETQ. The CDR3 is 15 amino acids. V lost 0 bases to trimming and J lost 2 bases, with 10 bases between them. TCRdb recomputed calls from the 5' RACE reads with MiXCR, one row per CDR3 protein. The table lists 9,500 to 12,000 distinct CDR3 sequences, about 6% of them singletons. This TCR derives from a male donor with early-stage non-small cell lung cancer. The genes are TRBV5-1 and TRBJ2-3, with a possible D match to TRBD2 (7 bases). Sequencing used PBMCs, obtained at surgery. The chain's CDR3 is CASSLVGGATDTQYF. CDR3 DNA sequence: TGCGCCAGCAGCTTGGTAGGGGGGGCCACAGATACGCAGTATTTT.